The source of this T cell receptor beta chain is a study of long-term antiretroviral therapy in people with HIV. The United States was where all participants with HIV were treated. The run of the v3.0 immunoSEQ assay was at survey level. Sequencing was designed to cover about 35,000-55,000 T-cell genomes in each sample. Measured with immunoSEQ multiplex PCR; TCRdb has only the in-frame clones, and not every one. The table shows roughly 12,000 clones, with around three quarters occurring only once. Trimming pared 6 bases from V and 3 bases from J, leaving 20 bases between. Germline assignment: CDR1 MDHEN and CDR2 SYDVKM. This CDR3 region has 16 residues.

The V and J genes are TRBV28 and TRBJ1-2; no clear D. The source was unsorted PBMCs, collected 0.8 years before starting antiretroviral therapy. The receptor's source is a middle-aged woman with HIV. The DNA of the CDR3 is TGTGCCAGCAGGGGGAATTCCGTGGTGCCCCACTATGGCTACACCTTC. This translates into CASRGNSVVPHYGYTF.